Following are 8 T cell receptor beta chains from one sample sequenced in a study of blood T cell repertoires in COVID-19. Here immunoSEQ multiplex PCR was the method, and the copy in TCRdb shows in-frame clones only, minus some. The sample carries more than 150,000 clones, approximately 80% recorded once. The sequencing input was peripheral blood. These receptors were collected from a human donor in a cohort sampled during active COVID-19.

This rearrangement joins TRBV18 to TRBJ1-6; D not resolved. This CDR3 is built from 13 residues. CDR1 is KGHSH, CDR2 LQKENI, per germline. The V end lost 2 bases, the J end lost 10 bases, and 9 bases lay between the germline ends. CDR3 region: CASSPNNVSPLHF. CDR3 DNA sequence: TGTGCCAGCTCACCAAATAATGTCTCACCCCTCCACTTT.

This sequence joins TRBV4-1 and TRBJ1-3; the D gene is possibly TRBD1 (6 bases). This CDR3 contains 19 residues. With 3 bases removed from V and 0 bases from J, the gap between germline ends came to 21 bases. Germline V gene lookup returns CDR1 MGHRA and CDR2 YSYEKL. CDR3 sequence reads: CASSQATTQGFRSGNTIYF. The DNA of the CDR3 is TGCGCCAGCAGCCAGGCTACCACACAGGGTTTTCGCTCTGGAAACACCATATATTTT.

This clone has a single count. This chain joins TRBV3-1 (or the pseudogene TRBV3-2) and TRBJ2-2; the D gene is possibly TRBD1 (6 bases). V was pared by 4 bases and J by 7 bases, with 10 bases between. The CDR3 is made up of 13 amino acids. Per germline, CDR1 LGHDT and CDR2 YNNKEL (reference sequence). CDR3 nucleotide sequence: TGTGCCAGCAGCCGGTTACAGGGCGGGGAGCTGTTTTTT. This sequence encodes CASSRLQGGELFF.

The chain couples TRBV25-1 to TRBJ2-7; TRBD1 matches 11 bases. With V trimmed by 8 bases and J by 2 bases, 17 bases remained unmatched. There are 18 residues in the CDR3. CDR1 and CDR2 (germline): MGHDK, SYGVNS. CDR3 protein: CASAAGTGGVISAYEQYF. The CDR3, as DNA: TGTGCCAGCGCCGCCGGGACAGGGGGAGTTATATCCGCCTACGAGCAGTACTTC.

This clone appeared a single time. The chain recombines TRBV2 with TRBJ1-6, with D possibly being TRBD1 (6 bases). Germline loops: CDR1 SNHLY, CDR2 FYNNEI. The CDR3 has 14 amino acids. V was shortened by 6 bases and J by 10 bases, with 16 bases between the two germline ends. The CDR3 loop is CASSAGVWQSPLHF. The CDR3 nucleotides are TGTGCCAGCAGCGCAGGGGTTTGGCAGTCACCCCTCCACTTT.

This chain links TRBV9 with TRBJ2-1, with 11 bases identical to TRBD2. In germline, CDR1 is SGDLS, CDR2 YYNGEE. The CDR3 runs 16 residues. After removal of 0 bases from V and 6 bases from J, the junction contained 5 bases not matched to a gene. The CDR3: CASSVVGTSGSNEQFF. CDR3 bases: TGTGCCAGCAGCGTAGTGGGGACTAGCGGTTCCAATGAGCAGTTCTTC. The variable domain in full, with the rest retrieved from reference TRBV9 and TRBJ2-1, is DSGVTQTPKHLITATGQRVTLRCSPRSGDLSVYWYQQSLDQGLQFLIQYYNGEERAKGNILERFSAQQFPDLHSELNLSSLELGDSALYFCASSVVGTSGSNEQFFGPGTRLTVL.

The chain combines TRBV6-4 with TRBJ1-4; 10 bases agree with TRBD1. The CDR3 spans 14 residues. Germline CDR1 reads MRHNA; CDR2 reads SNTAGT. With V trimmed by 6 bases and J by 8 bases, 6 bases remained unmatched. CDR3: CASSEGQGTEKLFF. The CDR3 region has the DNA TGTGCCAGCAGCGAGGGACAGGGGACGGAAAAACTGTTTTTT.

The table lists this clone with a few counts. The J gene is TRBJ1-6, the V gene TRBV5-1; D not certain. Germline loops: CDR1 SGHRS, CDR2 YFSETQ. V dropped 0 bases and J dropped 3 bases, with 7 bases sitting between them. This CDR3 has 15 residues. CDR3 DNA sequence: TGCGCCAGCAGCTTGGACACAAACTATAATTCACCCCTCCACTTT. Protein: CASSLDTNYNSPLHF.